The sequence of this TCR beta chain was determined in a study of cytomegalovirus exposure and HLA in healthy donors. Use of 60 Vbeta and 13 Jbeta primers characterized the PCR. Libraries were prepared by immunoSEQ multiplex PCR; TCRdb keeps only in-frame clonotypes and omits some of them. The sample has approximately 190,000 clones, 75% to 85% seen once. This clone came up a few times. In germline, CDR1 is SGHTA, CDR2 FQGTGA. The CDR3 contains 16 residues. The trim removed 5 bases at V and 2 bases at J, leaving 8 bases unmatched. The J gene is TRBJ2-1, the V gene TRBV7-3, with TRBD2 identical over 8 bases. The sample consisted of PBMCs. This receptor was taken from a woman in her thirties in good health and CMV-seropositive. The CDR3 DNA is TGTGCCAGCAGCCCAAGCGGGAGAAACGCCTACAATGAGCAGTTCTTC. Protein: CASSPSGRNAYNEQFF.